This T cell receptor (beta chain) was identified in a study of blood T cell repertoires in COVID-19. Authors' methods: Scientists estimated how many nucleated cells there were by amplifying reference gene primers. Only in-frame clones appear in the TCRdb table, and some are missing; sequencing was by immunoSEQ multiplex PCR. V and J calls plus clone size are reproduced from that table; the DNA served to infer D and trimming. The repertoire includes roughly 70,000 clones, approximately 89% of them detected once, and around 5% sits in the top ten. CDR3 length: 13 amino acids. Germline CDR1 and CDR2: ENHRY and SYGVKD. V gave up 8 bases and J gave up 4 bases; unmatched junction bases: 4.

The chain couples TRBV10-3 to TRBJ2-7, with 11 bases aligning to TRBD2. Sequencing was performed on peripheral blood. This TCR came from a woman aged 50 to 60 with active COVID-19. The CDR3 nucleotides read TGTGCCATCGGAGGACTAGCGGGTTACGAGCAGTACTTC. It specifies CAIGGLAGYEQYF.